These 6 T cell receptor beta chains came from one sample sequenced in a study of beta chain features in type 1 diabetes. Expressed TCRB transcripts got sequenced, as all isolated RNA was reverse transcribed. Measured with immunoSEQ multiplex PCR; TCRdb has only the in-frame clones, and not every one. Among over 300,000 clones, 7% to 9% were seen once, and the ten largest hold 0.44%. Material: central memory CD4+ T cells from blood. The origin of the receptors is a woman aged 18 to 35 in good health.

Turning to this clone: This may be a read error, as it is one base from a much larger clone. The rearrangement joins TRBV7-8 to TRBJ2-6, with D perhaps TRBD1 or TRBD2 (5 bases each). V lost 5 bases and J lost 0, with 8 bases in between. The CDR3 runs 15 residues. CDR1 and CDR2 (germline): SGHVS, FQNEAQ. CDR3 DNA sequence: TGTGCCAGCAGCGCAGGGAGCTCTGGGGCCAACGTCCTGACTTTC. Its protein product is CASSAGSSGANVLTF.

This clone was detected many times. The chain's CDR3 is CASSDGQGDYEQYF. The CDR3 coding sequence is TGTGCCAGCAGTGACGGACAGGGTGACTACGAGCAGTACTTC. The V and J genes are TRBV25-1 and TRBJ2-7; TRBD1 agrees at 8 bases. The ends lost 3 bases at V and 3 bases at J; junction bases unmatched: 4. CDR3 length equals 14 residues. Germline V lookup: CDR1 MGHDK, CDR2 SYGVNS.

In this sample, this clone turned up a few times. The chain carries TRBV4-2 and TRBJ2-7, with D hard to call. This CDR3 contains 15 residues. Germline values: CDR1 LGHNA, CDR2 YNFKEQ. Trimming removed 1 base from V and 4 bases from J, with 14 bases in between. In DNA, the CDR3 is TGTGCCAGCAGCCAAGGGCCACGGCAGACTTACGAGCAGTACTTC. This encodes CASSQGPRQTYEQYF.

This clone has only a few counts. The V gene is TRBV10-3, the J gene TRBJ2-7, with 12 positions matching TRBD2. Germline values: CDR1 ENHRY, CDR2 SYGVKD. The V and J ends lost 6 bases and 2 bases, in that order; junction bases with no gene match: 5. This CDR3 spans 15 amino acids. The CDR3 nucleotides read TGTGCCATCAGGGACTCTAGCGGGAGGGCCTACGAGCAGTACTTC. Translation: CAIRDSSGRAYEQYF.

V gene TRBV29-1 combines with J gene TRBJ2-3, with 7 bases that match TRBD1. Germline V gives CDR1 SQVTM, CDR2 ANQGSEA. After removal of 6 bases from V and 3 bases from J, the junction contained 6 bases not matched to a gene. This CDR3 has 13 residues. CDR3 nucleotides: TGCAGCGTGAGGGGGCGAAGAACAGATACGCAGTATTTT. Its translation is CSVRGRRTDTQYF.

The genes are TRBV9 and TRBJ1-5; possible D gene TRBD1, 5 bases. The CDR3 sequence is 15 residues long. Germline values: CDR1 SGDLS, CDR2 YYNGEE. V was cut by 2 bases and J by 5 bases, with 14 bases left in between. The CDR3 region has the DNA TGTGCCAGCAGCGTTTCAGGGACCTCGGATCAGCCCCAGCATTTT. This sequence encodes CASSVSGTSDQPQHF.